The 21 T cell receptor beta chains presented below share a single source sample, sequenced in a study of CD8 T cells in ankylosing spondylitis. TCRdb passed the 5' RACE reads through MiXCR, listing each CDR3 protein once. The profile covers about 300,000 distinct CDR3 sequences, with around 21% appearing a single time and 3.5% taken by the ten largest. Sequenced input: blood, either unsorted or a sorted T cell fraction (not recorded which). These receptors all stem from a female donor with ankylosing spondylitis or in good health (not recorded which).

This clonotype was seen at least ten times. The rearrangement joins TRBV19 to TRBJ1-2; TRBD1 is a possible D gene (6 bases). V lost 5 bases and J 2 bases, leaving 12 bases between the germline ends. Germline CDR1 and CDR2: LNHDA and SQIVND (reference sequence). The CDR3 runs 14 residues. CDR3 sequence: CASSPTGSNYGYTF. CDR3 coding DNA: TGTGCCAGTAGTCCGACAGGCTCCAACTATGGCTACACCTTC.

This clonotype was seen more than once but under ten times. The CDR3 is CASSRPFDYEQYF. The CDR3 nucleotides read TGCGCCAGCAGTCGGCCATTCGACTACGAGCAGTACTTC. The chain links TRBV5-1 to TRBJ2-7; D unclear. V lost 5 bases to trimming and J lost 3 bases, with 12 bases between them. Germline assignment: CDR1 SGHRS and CDR2 YFSETQ. CDR3 length: 13 amino acids. Based on the CDR3 plus reference TRBV5-1 and TRBJ2-7, the full variable domain is KAGVTQTPRYLIKTRGQQVTLSCSPISGHRSVSWYQQTPGQGLQFLFEYFSETQRNKGNFPGRFSGRQFSNSRSEMNVSTLELGDSALYLCASSRPFDYEQYFGPGTRLTVT.

There are a few counts of this clonotype. V usage is TRBV6-2 or TRBV6-3 and J usage is TRBJ1-5, with D possibly TRBD1 on 5 matching bases. V dropped 3 bases and J dropped 2 bases, with 11 bases sitting between them. The CDR3 covers 15 residues. Germline-derived CDR1 and CDR2 are MNHEY and SVGEGT. The CDR3 coding sequence is TGTGCCAGCAGTTATGGGTCCAGGGGCAATCAGCCCCAGCATTTT. This gives the protein CASSYGSRGNQPQHF.

This clonotype was counted between two and nine times. The chain recombines TRBV20-1 with TRBJ2-1; maybe TRBD2 (5 bases). Trimming took 6 bases from V and 0 from J, leaving 12 bases between them. Per the germline V gene, CDR1 is DFQATT and CDR2 is SNEGSKA (reference sequence). The CDR3 covers 14 residues. The CDR3 is CSAPSGRSYNEQFF. The CDR3 coding sequence is TGCAGTGCCCCCAGCGGACGCTCCTACAATGAGCAGTTCTTC.

The chain recombines TRBV24-1 with TRBJ2-5, with 7 bases lining up with TRBD1. The CDR3 sequence is 14 residues long. J lost 5 bases, V lost 7 bases, and 9 bases had no gene match. The V gene's germline CDR1 is KGHDR and CDR2 SFDVKD. This CDR3 reads CATSLSTGLETQYF. The CDR3 DNA reads as TGTGCCACCAGCCTATCGACAGGGCTGGAGACCCAGTACTTC.

This clonotype was seen a handful of times. The chain combines TRBV27 with TRBJ2-7; D possibly corresponds to TRBD2 (6 bases). The V gene's germline CDR1 is MNHEY and CDR2 SMNVEV (reference sequence). The length of the CDR3 is 18 residues. The V gene lost 5 bases and the J gene lost 9 bases, with 32 bases spanning the gap. The CDR3 DNA sequence: TGTGCCAGCAGTCCCCGATGGGGGGATTTTAAAGAGGGCTTCGGGCAGTACTTC. This sequence encodes CASSPRWGDFKEGFGQYF.

V usage is TRBV7-2 and J usage is TRBJ2-1, with 11 bases that match TRBD2. Germline V gene sequence: CDR1 SGHTA, CDR2 FQGNSA. Trimming removed 5 bases from V and 7 bases from J; junction bases left unmatched: 4. This CDR3 contains 14 residues. CDR3 bases: TGTGCCAGCAGCCGACTAGCGGGAATGAATGAGCAGTTCTTC. Protein product: CASSRLAGMNEQFF.

This clonotype was counted many times. This sequence joins TRBV7-2 and TRBJ2-5, with D uncertain. The germline gives CDR1 SGHTA, CDR2 FQGNSA. The CDR3 runs 15 residues. V dropped 0 bases and J dropped 7 bases, with 15 bases sitting between them. CDR3: CASSLAVSRAVTQYF. The CDR3 DNA is TGTGCCAGCAGCTTAGCAGTCTCAAGAGCAGTGACCCAGTACTTC. Full variable domain (outside the CDR3, taken from reference TRBV7-2 and TRBJ2-5): GAGVSQSPSNKVTEKGKDVELRCDPISGHTALYWYRQSLGQGLEFLIYFQGNSAPDKSGLPSDRFSAERTGGSVSTLTIQRTQQEDSAVYLCASSLAVSRAVTQYFGPGTRLLVL.

This chain links TRBV20-1 with TRBJ2-1; TRBD2 matches at 8 bases. Looked up from germline, CDR1 is DFQATT and CDR2 is SNEGSKA (reference sequence). Trimming removed 5 bases from V and 6 bases from J; junction bases left unmatched: 12. This CDR3 region has 15 residues. Here the CDR3 reads CSAARTSLRANEQFF. CDR3 nucleotide sequence: TGCAGTGCTGCCCGGACTAGCTTGCGGGCCAATGAGCAGTTCTTC.

This clonotype was recorded a few times. CDR3 region: CASSLDEGYSGYEQYF. The CDR3, as DNA: TGTGCCAGCAGCTTAGATGAGGGTTATAGCGGATACGAGCAGTACTTC. The chain joins TRBV7-6 to TRBJ2-7; D perhaps matches TRBD2 (6 bases). CDR3 length: 16 residues. V was cut by 1 base and J by 4 bases, with 17 bases left in between. Germline CDR1 SGHVS, CDR2 FNYEAQ. Full variable domain (missing parts from reference TRBV7-6 and TRBJ2-7): GAGVSQSPRYKVTKRGQDVALRCDPISGHVSLYWYRQALGQGPEFLTYFNYEAQQDKSGLPNDRFSAERPEGSISTLTIQRTEQRDSAMYRCASSLDEGYSGYEQYFGPGTRLTVT.

The chain combines TRBV2 with TRBJ1-1; D not resolved. The V and J ends lost 11 bases and 3 bases respectively, with 10 bases between them. This CDR3 region has 11 residues. Germline CDR1 and CDR2: SNHLY and FYNNEI. CDR3 amino acids: CAESRYTEAFF. As DNA, the CDR3 is TGTGCCGAGAGTCGTTACACTGAAGCTTTCTTT.

This rearrangement joins TRBV5-1 to TRBJ2-5, with 10 nucleotides matching TRBD1. Germline CDR1 reads SGHRS; CDR2 reads YFSETQ. The CDR3 is 15 residues long. J lost 5 bases, V lost 0 bases, and 4 bases had no gene match. The CDR3 sequence: CASSLGQGARETQYF. CDR3 DNA sequence: TGCGCCAGCAGCTTGGGACAGGGGGCTAGGGAGACCCAGTACTTC.

The chain is built from TRBV12-5 and TRBJ2-7, with D perhaps TRBD1 (6 bases). The germline V gene has CDR1 LGHNT and CDR2 FRNRAP. Deletions cut 3 bases from V and 0 bases from J, with 9 bases between. The CDR3 is 14 amino acids. The DNA of the CDR3 is TGTGCTAGTGGTTTCAGGGGCCACTCCTACGAGCAGTACTTC. It specifies CASGFRGHSYEQYF.

The chain couples TRBV11-3 to TRBJ2-1, with no clear D. Trimming pared 0 bases from V and 2 bases from J, leaving 11 bases between. This CDR3 is built from 16 residues. Looked up from germline, CDR1 is SGHNT and CDR2 is YENEEA. The CDR3 loop is CASSLEGQRTYNEQFF. Here the CDR3 DNA reads TGTGCCAGCAGCTTAGAGGGCCAGAGAACCTACAATGAGCAGTTCTTC.

V and J are TRBV5-8 and TRBJ1-2, with TRBD1 matching 7 bases. This CDR3 comprises 14 residues. Per germline, CDR1 SGHTS and CDR2 YDEGEE. Unmatched junction bases numbered 8, after V lost 2 bases and J lost 7 bases. This CDR3 reads CASSFIHRGGGYTF. CDR3 nucleotide sequence: TGTGCCAGCAGCTTCATCCACAGGGGTGGTGGCTACACCTTC.

This sequence joins TRBV7-2 and TRBJ2-1, with D perhaps TRBD2 (7 bases). Germline V gives CDR1 SGHTA, CDR2 FQGNSA. The length of the CDR3 is 15 residues. V was clipped by 2 bases and J by 5 bases, with 13 bases between them. The CDR3 sequence: CASSLRTGTNNEQFF. The CDR3 DNA reads as TGTGCCAGCAGCTTACGCACAGGGACTAACAATGAGCAGTTCTTC.

This clonotype came up a few times. V is TRBV20-1 and J is TRBJ2-3, with TRBD1 identical over 8 bases. V lost 0 bases, J lost 2 bases, and 4 bases stayed unmatched. Germline loops: CDR1 DFQATT, CDR2 SNEGSKA (reference sequence). CDR3 length: 15 amino acids. This CDR3 reads CSARDGQGATDTQYF. In DNA, the CDR3 is TGCAGTGCTAGAGATGGGCAGGGGGCCACAGATACGCAGTATTTT.

This clonotype has only a few counts. The CDR3 reads CASSVDGGSNGYTF. Written as DNA, the CDR3 is TGTGCCAGCAGCGTAGATGGGGGGAGCAATGGCTACACCTTC. The rearrangement joins TRBV9 to TRBJ1-2; D is perhaps TRBD1 (5 bases). CDR1 is SGDLS, CDR2 YYNGEE, per germline. V lost 0 bases to trimming and J lost 6 bases, with 12 bases between them. This CDR3 contains 14 residues.

The J gene is TRBJ2-7, the V gene TRBV4-3, with TRBD2 matching 8 bases. Germline values: CDR1 LGHNA, CDR2 YSLEER. The V and J ends lost 0 bases and 4 bases, in that order; junction bases with no gene match: 14. CDR3 size: 18 residues. Here the CDR3 DNA reads TGCGCCAGCAGCCAAGATCGAGGCGGGAGGCTTAATGTTTACGAGCAGTACTTC. Protein: CASSQDRGGRLNVYEQYF.

This clonotype has a count of ten or more. The chain is built from TRBV20-1 and TRBJ2-3; D unclear. This CDR3 spans 12 amino acids. Germline CDR1 and CDR2: DFQATT and SNEGSKA (reference sequence). Trimming pared 0 bases from V and 5 bases from J, leaving 6 bases between. As DNA, the CDR3 is TGCAGTGCTAGAGATCGAGTAGATACGCAGTATTTT. Translation gives CSARDRVDTQYF.

CDR3 protein: CASSARTRDPYNEQFF. The DNA for the CDR3 is TGTGCCAGCAGTGCCCGAACTAGGGATCCCTACAATGAGCAGTTCTTC. The V and J genes are TRBV6-4 and TRBJ2-1; the D gene is possibly TRBD2 (5 bases). With 4 bases removed from V and 2 bases from J, the gap between germline ends came to 15 bases. The CDR3 spans 16 residues. Germline assignment: CDR1 MRHNA and CDR2 SNTAGT.